This T cell receptor (beta chain) emerged from a study of cytomegalovirus exposure and HLA in healthy donors. Across the whole study: Later analysis reported that the roughly 130 validation repertoires shared the platform of the approximately 670 first-cohort repertoires. Findings of the study overall: Cytomegalovirus-associated TCR beta chains were listed, numbering roughly 150. Three CMV-associated chains proved CMV antigen-specific in vitro.

The donors were in the roughly 120-subject validation cohort, distinct from the 666-subject first cohort. Note on this clone: The antigen remains unidentified.

This CDR3 comprises 17 residues. V shed 0 bases, J shed 5 bases, and the junction held 13 bases outside the gene matches. CDR1 SGDLS and CDR2 YYNGEE come from the germline V gene. TCRdb's table, derived via immunoSEQ multiplex PCR, lists solely in-frame clones and lacks some. The sample lists about 260,000 clones; about 92% were seen once. The chain joins TRBV9 to TRBJ2-7, with 8 nucleotides matching TRBD1. The receptor was isolated from a woman aged 25 to 39 in good health and CMV-seronegative. The sequenced material came from PBMCs. CDR3 loop: CASSVDPGGAVLDEQYF. DNA for the CDR3: TGTGCCAGCAGCGTAGATCCAGGGGGCGCTGTATTGGACGAGCAGTACTTC.